This TCR beta chain was identified during a study of beta chain features in type 1 diabetes. Whole-study findings and limits: Researchers report that Type 1 diabetes patients had moderately but significantly shorter TCRB CDR3s across all four CD4+ subsets.

CDR1 is SGHDN and CDR2 is FVKESK in the germline V gene. J was trimmed by 6 bases and V by 4 bases; bases with no gene match: 6. The CDR3 extends over 14 amino acids. Details on this clone: The antigen remains unidentified.

Of the isolated RNA, all was reverse transcribed, and so the sequenced material was expressed TCRB transcripts. Sequencing used immunoSEQ multiplex PCR; TCRdb keeps in-frame clones, though not all of them. The sample carries about 53,000 clones, about 60% recorded once. Sequencing was done on a sample of stem cell memory CD4+ T cells from blood. This receptor was taken from a woman in her 30s with type 1 diabetes. The gene calls are TRBV14 and TRBJ1-1, with TRBD1 matching 9 bases. The CDR3 DNA is TGTGCCAGCAGCCGATGGACAGGGGAACCTGAAGCTTTCTTT. Translating it yields CASSRWTGEPEAFF.